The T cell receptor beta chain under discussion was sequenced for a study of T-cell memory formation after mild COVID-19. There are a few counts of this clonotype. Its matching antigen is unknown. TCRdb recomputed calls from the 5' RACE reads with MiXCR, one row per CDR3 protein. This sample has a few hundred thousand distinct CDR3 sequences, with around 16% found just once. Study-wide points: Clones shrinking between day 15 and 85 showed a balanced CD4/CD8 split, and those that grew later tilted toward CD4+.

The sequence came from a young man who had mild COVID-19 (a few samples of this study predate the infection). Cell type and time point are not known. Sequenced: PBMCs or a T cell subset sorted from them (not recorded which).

The CDR3 sequence: CASKPSGGLTDTQYF. CDR3 coding DNA: TGTGCCAGCAAGCCTAGCGGGGGTCTCACAGATACGCAGTATTTT. J is TRBJ2-3 and V is TRBV7-3; 10 nucleotides line up with TRBD2. This CDR3 has 15 residues. V shed 7 bases and J 2 bases; nucleotides not matched to a gene: 6. Germline V lookup: CDR1 SGHTA, CDR2 FQGTGA.